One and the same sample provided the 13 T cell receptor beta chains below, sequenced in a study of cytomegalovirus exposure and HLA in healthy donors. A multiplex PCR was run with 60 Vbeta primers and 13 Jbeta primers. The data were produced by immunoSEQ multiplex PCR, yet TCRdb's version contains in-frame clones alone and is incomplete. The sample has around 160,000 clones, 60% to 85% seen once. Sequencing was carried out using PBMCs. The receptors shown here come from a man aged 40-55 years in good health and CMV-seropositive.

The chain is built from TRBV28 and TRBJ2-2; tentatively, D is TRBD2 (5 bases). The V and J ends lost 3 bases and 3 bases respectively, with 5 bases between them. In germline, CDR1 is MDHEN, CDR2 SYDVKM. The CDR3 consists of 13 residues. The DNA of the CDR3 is TGTGCCAGCAGTTTCGGGGACACCGGGGAGCTGTTTTTT. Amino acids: CASSFGDTGELFF.

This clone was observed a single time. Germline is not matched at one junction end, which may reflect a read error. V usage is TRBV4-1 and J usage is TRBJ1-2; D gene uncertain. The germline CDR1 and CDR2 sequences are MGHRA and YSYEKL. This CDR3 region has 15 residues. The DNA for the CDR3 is TGCGCCAGCAGCCGGGGAGGGTCGGAGTGGACGGGGTTCTCCTTC. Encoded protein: CASSRGGSEWTGFSF.

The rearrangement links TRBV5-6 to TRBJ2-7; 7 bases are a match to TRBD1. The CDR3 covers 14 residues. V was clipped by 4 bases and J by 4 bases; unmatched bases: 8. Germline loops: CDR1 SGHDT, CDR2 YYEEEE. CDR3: CASSHPTGLYEQYF. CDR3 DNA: TGTGCCAGCAGCCACCCGACAGGGCTGTACGAGCAGTACTTC.

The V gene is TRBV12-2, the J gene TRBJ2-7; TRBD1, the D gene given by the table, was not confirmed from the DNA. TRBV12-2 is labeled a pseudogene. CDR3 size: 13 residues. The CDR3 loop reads CASRFWATYEQYF. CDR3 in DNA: TGTGCAAGTCGCTTTTGGGCTACCTACGAGCAGTACTTC.

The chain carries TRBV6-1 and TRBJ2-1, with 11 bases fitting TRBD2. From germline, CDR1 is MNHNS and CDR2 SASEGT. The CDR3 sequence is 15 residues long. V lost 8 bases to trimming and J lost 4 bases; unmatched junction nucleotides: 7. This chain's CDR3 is CASSTGTSGYNEQFF. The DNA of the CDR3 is TGTGCCAGCTCCACGGGGACTAGCGGTTACAATGAGCAGTTCTTC.

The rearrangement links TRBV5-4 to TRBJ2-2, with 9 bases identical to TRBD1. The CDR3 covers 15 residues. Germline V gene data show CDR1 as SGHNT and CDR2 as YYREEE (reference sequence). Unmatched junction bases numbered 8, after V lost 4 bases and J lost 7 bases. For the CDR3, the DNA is TGTGCCAGCAGCCCCAAGACAGGGGGGGACGGGGAGCTGTTTTTT. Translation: CASSPKTGGDGELFF.

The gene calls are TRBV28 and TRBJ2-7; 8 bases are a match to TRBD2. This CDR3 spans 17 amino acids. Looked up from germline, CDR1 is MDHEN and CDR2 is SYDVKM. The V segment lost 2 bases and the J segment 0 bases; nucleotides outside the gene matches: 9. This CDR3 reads CASSLRTSLGSSYEQYF. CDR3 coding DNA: TGTGCCAGCAGTTTAAGGACTAGCCTCGGGAGCTCCTACGAGCAGTACTTC.

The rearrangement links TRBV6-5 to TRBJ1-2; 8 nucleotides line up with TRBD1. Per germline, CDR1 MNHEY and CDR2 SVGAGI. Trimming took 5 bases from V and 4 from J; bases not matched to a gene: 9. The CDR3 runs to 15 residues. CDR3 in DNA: TGTGCCAGCAGTCCCCAAGGACAGGGTTTCTATGGCTACACCTTC. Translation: CASSPQGQGFYGYTF.

CDR3 amino acids: CASRPPTGSSYEQYF. The CDR3 DNA reads TGTGCCAGCAGACCACCGACAGGGAGCTCCTACGAGCAGTACTTC. The chain combines TRBV28 with TRBJ2-7; 7 nucleotides align to TRBD1. The CDR3 extends over 15 amino acids. Germline lookup yields CDR1 MDHEN and CDR2 SYDVKM. V lost 6 bases to trimming and J lost 0 bases; unmatched junction nucleotides: 8.

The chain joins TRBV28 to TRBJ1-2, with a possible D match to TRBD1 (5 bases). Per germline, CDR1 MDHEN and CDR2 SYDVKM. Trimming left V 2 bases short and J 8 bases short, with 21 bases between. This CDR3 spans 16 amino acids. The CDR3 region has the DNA TGTGCCAGCAGTTTAGGTCCCTCAGGGTTTTCGGCAGGCTACACCTTC. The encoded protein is CASSLGPSGFSAGYTF.

This CDR3 is CASSQVGGDEQFF. DNA for the CDR3: TGCGCCAGCAGCCAAGTTGGGGGGGATGAGCAGTTCTTC. The chain combines TRBV4-3 with TRBJ2-1; 7 bases are shared with TRBD2. Per germline, CDR1 LGHNA and CDR2 YSLEER. The CDR3 has 13 amino acids. J lost 8 bases, V lost 1 base, and 2 bases had no gene match.

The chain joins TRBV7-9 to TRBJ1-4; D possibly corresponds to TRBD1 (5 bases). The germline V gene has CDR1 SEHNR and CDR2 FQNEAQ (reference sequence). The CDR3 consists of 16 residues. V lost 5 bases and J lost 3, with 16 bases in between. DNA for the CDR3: TGTGCCAGCAGCACGCCGGCGGGGGGGGCTAATGAAAAACTGTTTTTT. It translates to CASSTPAGGANEKLFF. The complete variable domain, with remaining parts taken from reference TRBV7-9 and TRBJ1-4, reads DTGVSQNPRHKITKRGQNVTFRCDPISEHNRLYWYRQTLGQGPEFLTYFQNEAQLEKSRLLSDRFSAERPKGSFSTLEIQRTEQGDSAMYLCASSTPAGGANEKLFFGSGTQLSVL.

CDR3 nucleotides: TGTGCCAGCAGCTTAATAACTAACTCTGGAAACACCATATATTTT. It specifies CASSLITNSGNTIYF. The chain recombines TRBV7-3 with TRBJ1-3; no clear D gene. CDR1 is SGHTA and CDR2 is FQGTGA in the germline V gene. The CDR3 consists of 15 residues. The V and J ends lost 1 base and 0 bases respectively, with 7 bases between them. Based on the CDR3 plus reference TRBV7-3 and TRBJ1-3, the full variable domain is GAGVSQTPSNKVTEKGKYVELRCDPISGHTALYWYRQSLGQGPEFLIYFQGTGAADDSGLPNDRFFAVRPEGSVSTLKIQRTERGDSAVYLCASSLITNSGNTIYFGEGSWLTVV.